Described below is a single T cell receptor (beta chain) sequence and its context. What it recognizes is unknown. Primed by a sample-barcoded 5' primer and a J-beta primer mix, a second PCR proceeded for 7 to 11 cycles. TCRdb re-called the 5' RACE reads with MiXCR, one entry per CDR3 protein. Among about 830,000 distinct CDR3 sequences listed, 62% were seen once. These data come from a study of blood T cells in healthy people across ages. Study-level points and caveats: Conclusively comparing naive with antigen-experienced cells was impossible with unsorted PBMCs. Diversity of TCR beta correlated strongly with naive T cell percentage. In older individuals, TCR beta diversity per million T cells was lower, falling roughly linearly with age.

This CDR3 is built from 11 residues. Per the germline V gene, CDR1 is DFQATT and CDR2 is SNEGSKA (reference sequence). The V end lost 1 base, the J end lost 6 bases, and 6 bases lay between the germline ends. The rearrangement joins TRBV20-1 to TRBJ1-2; D is uncertain. The clonotype was recovered from a man younger than 45 in good health. The sample taken for sequencing was blood. CDR3 DNA sequence: TGCAGTGCTAGAGCCAGTGATGGCTACACCTTC. As protein: CSARASDGYTF.